A single sample gave rise to the 21 T cell receptor beta chains below, sequenced in a study of blood T cell repertoires in COVID-19. Measured with immunoSEQ multiplex PCR; TCRdb has only the in-frame clones, and not every one. The profile covers 350,000 to 450,000 clones, with around 87% appearing a single time and under 3% taken by the ten largest. The sequenced sample consisted of peripheral blood. The receptor set was obtained from a woman aged 60-70 years with COVID-19, enrolled during active disease.

V and J are TRBV5-4 and TRBJ2-3; D gene uncertain. V was pared by 5 bases and J by 1 base, with 14 bases between. The germline V gene encodes CDR1 SGHNT and CDR2 YYREEE (reference sequence). This CDR3 comprises 15 residues. In DNA form, the CDR3 reads TGTGCCAGCAGTTCACAGTCGGCAGGCACAGATACGCAGTATTTT. Amino acid sequence: CASSSQSAGTDTQYF.

The chain carries TRBV19 and TRBJ1-2; 10 bases map to TRBD1. Germline trimming cut 5 bases from V and 4 bases from J; bases unmatched to any gene: 25. The CDR3 spans 21 residues. The V gene's germline CDR1 is LNHDA and CDR2 SQIVND (reference sequence). This chain's CDR3 is CASSSHLIAGTGVDIPYGYTF. Written as DNA, the CDR3 is TGTGCCAGTAGTTCCCATCTAATCGCCGGGACAGGGGTAGATATCCCCTATGGCTACACCTTC.

The table lists this clone with a count of one. This rearrangement joins TRBV13 to TRBJ2-7, with 15 bases fitting TRBD2. CDR3 length: 16 amino acids. The germline gives CDR1 PRHDT, CDR2 FYEKMQ (reference sequence). V lost 4 bases to trimming and J lost 7 bases; unmatched junction nucleotides: 8. The CDR3 loop reads CASSYRTSGGAGEQYF. The DNA for the CDR3 is TGTGCCAGCAGCTACCGGACTAGCGGGGGGGCCGGGGAGCAGTACTTC.

In nucleotides, the CDR3 is TGTGCCAGCTCACCCTACAGGGAAGGGATCTACGAGCAGTACTTC. Translation gives CASSPYREGIYEQYF. V is TRBV18 and J is TRBJ2-7, with D maybe TRBD1 (6 bases). V lost 3 bases to trimming and J lost 3 bases, with 15 bases between them. The CDR3 consists of 15 residues. Germline values: CDR1 KGHSH, CDR2 LQKENI.

This clone was found a few times. The chain has TRBV5-1 and TRBJ1-1, with TRBD1 identical over 7 bases. The CDR3 totals 14 residues. Trimming at V came to 4 bases and at J to 0 bases, leaving 3 bases not matched to a gene. Germline CDR1 and CDR2: SGHRS and YFSETQ. The CDR3 bases are TGCGCCAGCAGCCGCGGGACAGTGAACACTGAAGCTTTCTTT. Translating it yields CASSRGTVNTEAFF.

This clone was seen more than once but under ten times. The chain links TRBV27 to TRBJ1-5, with 8 bases aligning to TRBD1. This CDR3 comprises 13 residues. Unmatched junction bases numbered 3, after V lost 6 bases and J lost 5 bases. Germline V gene sequence: CDR1 MNHEY, CDR2 SMNVEV (reference sequence). The CDR3 nucleotides read TGTGCCAGCAGCACAGGGGGATATCAGCCCCAGCATTTT. Translation: CASSTGGYQPQHF.

This clone was detected only once. The chain joins TRBV5-1 to TRBJ2-2; 8 bases align to TRBD2. Germline CDR1 reads SGHRS; CDR2 reads YFSETQ. V was clipped by 1 base and J by 2 bases; unmatched bases: 4. The CDR3 covers 16 residues. CDR3 sequence: CASSLLAGGNTGELFF. DNA for the CDR3: TGCGCCAGCAGCTTGCTGGCGGGGGGAAACACCGGGGAGCTGTTTTTT. Together with reference TRBV5-1 and TRBJ2-2, the CDR3 gives the full variable domain: KAGVTQTPRYLIKTRGQQVTLSCSPISGHRSVSWYQQTPGQGLQFLFEYFSETQRNKGNFPGRFSGRQFSNSRSEMNVSTLELGDSALYLCASSLLAGGNTGELFFGEGSRLTVL.

This clone appeared once. This rearrangement joins TRBV7-3 to TRBJ1-2, with 8 bases identical to TRBD1. The CDR3 loop spans 13 amino acids. Germline CDR1 SGHTA, CDR2 FQGTGA. J lost 10 bases, V lost 3 bases, and 7 bases had no gene match. Written as DNA, the CDR3 is TGTGCCAGCAGCTTCGGGGGACAGGTGGACTACACCTTC. Translating it yields CASSFGGQVDYTF.

The chain has TRBV5-6 and TRBJ1-3; 7 positions agree with TRBD1. The V and J ends lost 4 bases and 2 bases, in that order; junction bases with no gene match: 0. The germline V gene encodes CDR1 SGHDT and CDR2 YYEEEE. This CDR3 is 13 amino acids long. The CDR3 loop is CASSQGAGNTIYF. In DNA form, the CDR3 reads TGTGCCAGCAGCCAGGGGGCTGGAAACACCATATATTTT.

This chain links TRBV30 with TRBJ1-3; D perhaps matches TRBD1 (5 bases). Trimming removed 4 bases from V and 4 bases from J, with 14 bases in between. The CDR3 is made up of 14 amino acids. CDR1 and CDR2 (germline): GTSNPN, SVGIG (reference sequence). CDR3 amino acids: CAWNSGRVGNTIYF. DNA of the CDR3: TGTGCCTGGAATTCAGGCAGGGTAGGAAACACCATATATTTT.

The chain uses TRBV5-1 and TRBJ2-7; perhaps TRBD1 as D (6 bases). CDR1 and CDR2 (germline): SGHRS, YFSETQ. The CDR3 length is 15 residues. Trimming cost V 0 bases and J 8 bases, with 18 bases left between them. The CDR3: CASSLDKTGRAQQYF. In nucleotides, the CDR3 is TGCGCCAGCAGCTTGGACAAGACAGGACGCGCGCAGCAGTACTTC.

V usage is TRBV5-1 and J usage is TRBJ2-7; 11 nucleotides agree with TRBD1. Germline V lookup: CDR1 SGHRS, CDR2 YFSETQ. V dropped 2 bases and J dropped 9; count of bases not matched to a gene: 10. CDR3 length: 15 amino acids. DNA for the CDR3: TGCGCCAGCAGCTTAGGACAGGGGGCGCTTACGTGGCAGTACTTC. Translating gives CASSLGQGALTWQYF.

V gene TRBV6-4 combines with J gene TRBJ2-2, with TRBD2 matching 7 bases. V was clipped by 4 bases and J by 3 bases; unmatched bases: 11. This CDR3 region has 17 residues. Germline values: CDR1 MRHNA, CDR2 SNTAGT. CDR3 residues: CASSVSLTSSDTGELFF. The CDR3 DNA follows: TGTGCCAGCAGTGTCTCTTTGACTAGCTCTGACACCGGGGAGCTGTTTTTT.

The chain carries TRBV6-6 and TRBJ2-3, with D possibly TRBD1 on 5 matching bases. This CDR3 spans 16 amino acids. Germline V lookup: CDR1 MNHNY, CDR2 SVGAGI (reference sequence). V was pared by 2 bases and J by 1 base, with 13 bases between. For the CDR3, the DNA is TGTGCCAGCAGTTACCCGACAGCCTTCGGCACAGATACGCAGTATTTT. It translates to CASSYPTAFGTDTQYF.

The rearrangement links TRBV6-6 to TRBJ2-1; D perhaps matches TRBD2 (5 bases). Trimming left V 7 bases short and J 9 bases short, with 22 bases between. Germline V gene data show CDR1 as MNHNY and CDR2 as SVGAGI (reference sequence). The CDR3 runs 15 residues. The CDR3 nucleotides are TGTGCCAGCACTGGACCCGGGATTTCTCCTACTGAGCAGTTCTTC. This gives the protein CASTGPGISPTEQFF.

The chain links TRBV12-3 or TRBV12-4 to TRBJ1-2; weak D call: TRBD1 (5 bases). This CDR3 comprises 13 residues. V lost 6 bases and J 4 bases, leaving 12 bases between the germline ends. The CDR3 sequence: CASSSRQIYGYTF. As DNA, the CDR3 is TGTGCCAGCAGCTCCAGACAGATCTATGGCTACACCTTC.

This clone was counted ten times or more. The rearrangement uses TRBV2 and TRBJ1-1; 7 bases fit TRBD1. The V segment lost 5 bases and the J segment 10 bases; nucleotides outside the gene matches: 10. CDR3 length: 13 residues. Germline-derived CDR1 and CDR2 are SNHLY and FYNNEI. The CDR3 nucleotides read TGTGCCAGCAGTCAATCCTCAGGGGGGAGAGCTTTCTTT. Its translation: CASSQSSGGRAFF.

The chain couples TRBV18 to TRBJ2-2, with 7 bases matching TRBD2. The CDR3 spans 17 residues. Germline trimming cut 2 bases from V and 3 bases from J; bases unmatched to any gene: 9. Germline values: CDR1 KGHSH, CDR2 LQKENI. The CDR3 coding sequence is TGTGCCAGCTCACCAGGTAACCTAGCGGATCACACCGGGGAGCTGTTTTTT. Translation: CASSPGNLADHTGELFF.

The CDR3 coding sequence is TGTGCCAGCAGTTGGCCTAATTCACCCCTCCACTTT. This gives the protein CASSWPNSPLHF. V and J are TRBV6-2 or TRBV6-3 and TRBJ1-6; no clear D. CDR1 and CDR2 from the germline V gene are MNHEY and SVGEGT. V was trimmed by 4 bases and J by 6 bases, leaving 4 bases between them. The CDR3 totals 12 residues.

The chain has TRBV10-3 and TRBJ2-3, with TRBD1 matching over 9 bases. After removal of 8 bases from V and 3 bases from J, the junction contained 9 bases not matched to a gene. The CDR3 sequence is 15 residues long. The germline V gene encodes CDR1 ENHRY and CDR2 SYGVKD. CDR3 protein: CAIRKQGAETDTQYF. As DNA, the CDR3 is TGTGCCATCCGGAAACAGGGGGCGGAGACAGATACGCAGTATTTT.

The CDR3 region has the DNA TGTGCCAGCAGCTCCCAATTTAGCACAGATACGCAGTATTTT. This encodes CASSSQFSTDTQYF. The V call is TRBV7-2, the J call TRBJ2-3; no definite D call. The germline V gene has CDR1 SGHTA and CDR2 FQGNSA. The CDR3 has 14 amino acids. The V and J ends lost 4 bases and 0 bases respectively, with 8 bases between them.